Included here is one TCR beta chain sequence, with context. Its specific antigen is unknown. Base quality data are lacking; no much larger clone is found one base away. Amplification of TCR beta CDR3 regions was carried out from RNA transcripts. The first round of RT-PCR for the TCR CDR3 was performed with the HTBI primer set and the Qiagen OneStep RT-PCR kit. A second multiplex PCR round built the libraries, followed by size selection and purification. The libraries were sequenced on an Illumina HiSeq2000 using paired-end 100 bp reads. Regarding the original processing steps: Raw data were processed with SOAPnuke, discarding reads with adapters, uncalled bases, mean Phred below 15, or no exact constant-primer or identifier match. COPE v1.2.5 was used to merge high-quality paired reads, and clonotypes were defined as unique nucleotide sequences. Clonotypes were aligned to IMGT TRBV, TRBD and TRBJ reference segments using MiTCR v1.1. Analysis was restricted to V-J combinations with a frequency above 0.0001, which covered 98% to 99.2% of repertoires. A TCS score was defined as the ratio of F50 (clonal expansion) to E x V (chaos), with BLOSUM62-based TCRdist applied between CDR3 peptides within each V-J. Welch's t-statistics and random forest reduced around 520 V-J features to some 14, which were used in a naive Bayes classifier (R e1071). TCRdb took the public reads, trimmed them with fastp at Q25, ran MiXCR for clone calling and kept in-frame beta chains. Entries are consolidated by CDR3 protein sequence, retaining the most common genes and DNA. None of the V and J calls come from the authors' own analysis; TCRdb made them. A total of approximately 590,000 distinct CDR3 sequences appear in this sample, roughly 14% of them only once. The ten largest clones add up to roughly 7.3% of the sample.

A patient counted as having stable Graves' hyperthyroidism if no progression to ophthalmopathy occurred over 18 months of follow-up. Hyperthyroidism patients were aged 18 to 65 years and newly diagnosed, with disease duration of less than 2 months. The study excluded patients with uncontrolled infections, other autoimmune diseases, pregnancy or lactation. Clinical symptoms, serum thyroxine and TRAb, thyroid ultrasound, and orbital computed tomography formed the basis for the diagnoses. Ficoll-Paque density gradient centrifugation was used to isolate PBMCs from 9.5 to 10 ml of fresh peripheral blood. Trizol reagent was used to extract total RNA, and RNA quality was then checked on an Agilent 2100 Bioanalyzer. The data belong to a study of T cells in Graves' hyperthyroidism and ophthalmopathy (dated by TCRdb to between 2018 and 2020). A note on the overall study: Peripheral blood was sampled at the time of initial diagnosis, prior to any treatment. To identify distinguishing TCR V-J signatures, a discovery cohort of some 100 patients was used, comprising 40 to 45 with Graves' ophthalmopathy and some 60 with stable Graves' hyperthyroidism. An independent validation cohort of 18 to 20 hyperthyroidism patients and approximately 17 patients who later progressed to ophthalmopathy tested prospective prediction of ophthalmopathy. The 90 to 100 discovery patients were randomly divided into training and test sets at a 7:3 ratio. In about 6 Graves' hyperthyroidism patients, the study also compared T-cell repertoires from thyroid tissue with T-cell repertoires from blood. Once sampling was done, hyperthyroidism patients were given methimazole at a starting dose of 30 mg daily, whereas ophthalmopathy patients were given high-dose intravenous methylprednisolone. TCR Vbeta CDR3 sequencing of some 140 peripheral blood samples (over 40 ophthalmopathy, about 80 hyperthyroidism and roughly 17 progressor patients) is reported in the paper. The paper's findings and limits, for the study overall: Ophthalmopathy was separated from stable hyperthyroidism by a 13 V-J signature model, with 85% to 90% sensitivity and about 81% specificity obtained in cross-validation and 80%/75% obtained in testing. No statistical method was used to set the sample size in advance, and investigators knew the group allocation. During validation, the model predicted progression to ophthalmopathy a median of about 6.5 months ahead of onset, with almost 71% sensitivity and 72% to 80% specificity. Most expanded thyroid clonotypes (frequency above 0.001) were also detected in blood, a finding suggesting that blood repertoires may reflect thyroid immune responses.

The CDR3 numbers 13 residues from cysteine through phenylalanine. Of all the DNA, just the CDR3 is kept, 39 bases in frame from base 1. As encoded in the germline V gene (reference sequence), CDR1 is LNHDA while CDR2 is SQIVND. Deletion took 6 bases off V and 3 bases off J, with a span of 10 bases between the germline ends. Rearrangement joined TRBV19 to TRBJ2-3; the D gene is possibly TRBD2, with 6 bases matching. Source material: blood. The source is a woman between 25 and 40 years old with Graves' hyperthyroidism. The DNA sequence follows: TGTGCCAGTAGGCCCAGCGGGACAGATACGCAGTATTTT. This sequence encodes CASRPSGTDTQYF.